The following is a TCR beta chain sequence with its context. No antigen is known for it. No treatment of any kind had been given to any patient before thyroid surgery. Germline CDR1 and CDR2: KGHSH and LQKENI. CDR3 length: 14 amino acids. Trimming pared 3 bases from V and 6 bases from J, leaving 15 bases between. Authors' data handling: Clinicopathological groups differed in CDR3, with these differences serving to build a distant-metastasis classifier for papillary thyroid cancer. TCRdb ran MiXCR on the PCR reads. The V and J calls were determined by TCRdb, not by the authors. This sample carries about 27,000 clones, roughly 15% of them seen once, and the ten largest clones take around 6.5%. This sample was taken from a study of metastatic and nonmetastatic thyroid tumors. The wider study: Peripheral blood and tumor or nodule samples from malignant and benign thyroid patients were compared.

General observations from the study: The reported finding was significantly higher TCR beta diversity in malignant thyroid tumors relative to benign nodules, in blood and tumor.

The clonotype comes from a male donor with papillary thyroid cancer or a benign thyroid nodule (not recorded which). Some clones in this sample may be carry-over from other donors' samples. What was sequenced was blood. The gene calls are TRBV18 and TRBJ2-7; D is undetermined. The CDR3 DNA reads TGTGCCAGCTCACCCCCGGAAACCCCCCGCGAGCAGTACTTC. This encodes CASSPPETPREQYF.